What follows are 24 T cell receptor beta chains derived from one specimen sequenced in a study of beta chain features in type 1 diabetes. Study-level points and caveats: TCRB CDR3s from Type 1 diabetes patients were moderately but significantly shorter in all four CD4+ subsets.

The investigators reverse transcribed all of the isolated RNA, so they sequenced expressed TCRB transcripts. Data came from immunoSEQ multiplex PCR; TCRdb stores just in-frame clones and leaves some out. Among 500,000 to 850,000 clones listed, roughly an eighth were seen once. What these receptors recognize is not known. Input material: naive CD4+ T cells from blood. The receptor set was obtained from a man aged 18 to 29 with type 1 diabetes.

The chain employs TRBV4-2 and TRBJ2-3; the D gene is possibly TRBD1 (6 bases). The CDR3 runs 15 residues. In germline, CDR1 is LGHNA, CDR2 YNFKEQ. V was shortened by 3 bases and J by 0 bases, with 10 bases between the two germline ends. The CDR3: CASSQTGRSTDTQYF. CDR3 nucleotides: TGTGCCAGCAGCCAGACAGGAAGAAGCACAGATACGCAGTATTTT.

This clone came up a few times. This chain's CDR3 is CASSEGQGIYEQYF. CDR3 DNA: TGTGCCAGCTCCGAGGGACAGGGGATCTACGAGCAGTACTTC. The J gene is TRBJ2-7, the V gene TRBV18, with TRBD1 matching over 10 bases. J lost 3 bases, V lost 6 bases, and 5 bases had no gene match. Germline V gene data show CDR1 as KGHSH and CDR2 as LQKENI. This CDR3 contains 14 residues.

The V gene is TRBV4-2, the J gene TRBJ2-7; D unresolved. Germline V gene sequence: CDR1 LGHNA, CDR2 YNFKEQ. Trimming shortened V by 3 bases and J by 3 bases, and 15 bases separated the two germline ends. CDR3 length equals 15 residues. CDR3 in DNA: TGTGCCAGCAGCCAGGGCGACTCAACAGACTACGAGCAGTACTTC. This encodes CASSQGDSTDYEQYF.

The V call is TRBV5-1, the J call TRBJ1-2, with a weak D call TRBD1 (5 bases). V dropped 5 bases and J dropped 3 bases, with 14 bases sitting between them. CDR1 and CDR2 (germline): SGHRS, YFSETQ. CDR3 length: 14 amino acids. CDR3 residues: CASREASGHYGYTF. CDR3 DNA: TGCGCCAGCAGGGAGGCCTCGGGACACTATGGCTACACCTTC. Complete variable domain (other parts from reference TRBV5-1 and TRBJ1-2): KAGVTQTPRYLIKTRGQQVTLSCSPISGHRSVSWYQQTPGQGLQFLFEYFSETQRNKGNFPGRFSGRQFSNSRSEMNVSTLELGDSALYLCASREASGHYGYTFGSGTRLTVV.

This clone was detected a few times. Other DNA sequences in the same sample also yield this CDR3. The chain is built from TRBV5-1 and TRBJ2-1; 11 bases agree with TRBD2. V gave up 4 bases and J gave up 7 bases; unmatched junction bases: 4. Germline CDR1 reads SGHRS; CDR2 reads YFSETQ. The CDR3 length is 14 residues. The CDR3 loop reads CASSPGTSGNEQFF. Written as DNA, the CDR3 is TGCGCCAGCAGCCCCGGGACTAGCGGTAATGAGCAGTTCTTC.

V is TRBV15 and J is TRBJ1-5, with TRBD1 matching 12 bases. The CDR3 has 20 amino acids. The germline gives CDR1 LNHNV, CDR2 YYDKDF (reference sequence). J gave up 3 bases and V 3 bases, and 15 bases lay outside the gene matches. Here the CDR3 reads CATSSAGGTGGVWLNQPQHF. DNA of the CDR3: TGTGCCACCAGCAGCGCAGGTGGGACAGGGGGCGTTTGGCTCAATCAGCCCCAGCATTTT. The full variable domain, with the rest looked up from reference TRBV15 and TRBJ1-5, is DAMVIQNPRYQVTQFGKPVTLSCSQTLNHNVMYWYQQKSSQAPKLLFHYYDKDFNNEADTPDNFQSRRPNTSFCFLDIRSPGLGDTAMYLCATSSAGGTGGVWLNQPQHFGDGTRLSIL.

The chain carries TRBV5-1 and TRBJ2-5; maybe TRBD1 (6 bases). Trimming stripped 0 bases from V and 5 bases from J, with 11 bases between. The CDR3 runs to 14 residues. Per the germline V gene, CDR1 is SGHRS and CDR2 is YFSETQ. The CDR3 reads CASSLAQGRETQYF. CDR3 DNA: TGCGCCAGCAGCTTGGCCCAGGGGCGGGAGACCCAGTACTTC. The whole variable domain, remainder taken from reference TRBV5-1 and TRBJ2-5, is KAGVTQTPRYLIKTRGQQVTLSCSPISGHRSVSWYQQTPGQGLQFLFEYFSETQRNKGNFPGRFSGRQFSNSRSEMNVSTLELGDSALYLCASSLAQGRETQYFGPGTRLLVL.

This clone turned up a few times. The chain joins TRBV7-2 to TRBJ2-5, with D perhaps matching TRBD1 or TRBD2 (6 bases each). CDR3 length equals 15 residues. V was shortened by 5 bases and J by 2 bases, with 15 bases between the two germline ends. CDR1 is SGHTA and CDR2 is FQGNSA in the germline V gene. Written as DNA, the CDR3 is TGTGCCAGCAGCCGAGGGCGGAGGGGGCAAGAGACCCAGTACTTC. This sequence encodes CASSRGRRGQETQYF.

The chain couples TRBV6-6 to TRBJ2-1, with D maybe TRBD2 (5 bases). V was cut by 2 bases and J by 7 bases, with 12 bases left in between. The CDR3 runs 14 residues. Germline CDR1 reads MNHNY; CDR2 reads SVGAGI (reference sequence). CDR3 protein: CASSYEEVGNEQFF. CDR3 nucleotide sequence: TGTGCCAGCAGTTACGAGGAGGTAGGGAATGAGCAGTTCTTC.

This clone was recorded a few times. Other nucleotide sequences from this sample produce the same CDR3. The rearrangement links TRBV28 to TRBJ1-2; perhaps TRBD1 as D (6 bases). Trimming removed 5 bases at V and 2 bases at J, with 9 bases between. There are 13 residues in the CDR3. Germline lookup yields CDR1 MDHEN and CDR2 SYDVKM. Here the CDR3 reads CASSLGQNYGYTF. The CDR3 DNA is TGTGCCAGCAGTCTAGGACAGAACTATGGCTACACCTTC.

This rearrangement joins TRBV4-3 to TRBJ1-1; D gene ambiguous. With 2 bases removed from V and 5 bases from J, the gap between germline ends came to 9 bases. The CDR3 runs 13 residues. CDR1 is LGHNA, CDR2 YSLEER, per germline. CDR3 bases: TGCGCCAGCAGCCAATTGAGTGGGACTGAAGCTTTCTTT. This gives the protein CASSQLSGTEAFF.

This chain uses TRBV30 with TRBJ1-2, with D tentatively TRBD1 (5 bases). Per germline, CDR1 GTSNPN and CDR2 SVGIG (reference sequence). There are 14 residues in the CDR3. V lost 0 bases to trimming and J lost 2 bases, with 10 bases between them. CDR3 amino acids: CAWSVKGPNYGYTF. The CDR3 DNA is TGTGCCTGGAGTGTAAAGGGGCCGAACTATGGCTACACCTTC.

This chain uses TRBV27 with TRBJ2-5; 7 nucleotides match TRBD2. V shed 6 bases, J shed 5 bases, and the junction held 6 bases outside the gene matches. The CDR3 sequence is 13 residues long. Germline CDR1 reads MNHEY; CDR2 reads SMNVEV (reference sequence). CDR3 DNA sequence: TGTGCCAGCAGCTGGGGGGGAGAGGAGACCCAGTACTTC. This gives the protein CASSWGGEETQYF.

This clone has more than one count but fewer than ten. This chain uses TRBV29-1 with TRBJ2-7, with D possibly matching TRBD2 (6 bases). CDR3 length: 12 amino acids. Germline V lookup: CDR1 SQVTM, CDR2 ANQGSEA. Trimming shortened V by 8 bases and J by 5 bases, and 16 bases separated the two germline ends. The CDR3 DNA reads as TGCAGCTATAGCGGCGGCAGGGACGAGCAGTACTTC. Translating it yields CSYSGGRDEQYF.

V is TRBV30 and J is TRBJ2-7, with 7 bases aligning to TRBD1. J was trimmed by 4 bases and V by 1 base; bases with no gene match: 1. This CDR3 comprises 12 residues. CDR1 is GTSNPN, CDR2 SVGIG, per germline (reference sequence). In DNA, the CDR3 is TGTGCCTGGAGTGACAGGGGTTACGAGCAGTACTTC. Translated: CAWSDRGYEQYF.

This clone has only a few counts. This chain joins TRBV11-2 and TRBJ1-4; a weak D match, TRBD1 (5 bases). Looked up from germline, CDR1 is SGHAT and CDR2 is FQNNGV. This CDR3 contains 16 residues. V was pared by 5 bases and J by 0 bases, with 13 bases between. CDR3 nucleotide sequence: TGTGCCAGCAGCCACACTCGGGGGGCAACTAATGAAAAACTGTTTTTT. Translated: CASSHTRGATNEKLFF. The full variable domain, completed using reference TRBV11-2 and TRBJ1-4, is EAGVAQSPRYKIIEKRQSVAFWCNPISGHATLYWYQQILGQGPKLLIQFQNNGVVDDSQLPKDRFSAERLKGVDSTLKIQPAKLEDSAVYLCASSHTRGATNEKLFFGSGTQLSVL.

This clone was seen more than once but under ten times. J is TRBJ2-3 and V is TRBV9; no clear D. Germline loops: CDR1 SGDLS, CDR2 YYNGEE. This CDR3 is built from 16 residues. V was cut by 3 bases and J by 0 bases, with 14 bases left in between. The CDR3 region is CASSATSRSSTDTQYF. CDR3 nucleotide sequence: TGTGCCAGCAGCGCTACATCGAGATCTAGCACAGATACGCAGTATTTT.

This clone came up a few times. V gene TRBV30 combines with J gene TRBJ1-5, with a possible D match to TRBD1 (5 bases). This CDR3 comprises 14 residues. CDR1 and CDR2 (germline): GTSNPN, SVGIG (reference sequence). Between the trimmed V and J ends, which lost 1 base and 5 bases, there was a span of 12 bases. CDR3 in DNA: TGTGCCTGGAGTGGAATCCGGGGGGATCAGCCCCAGCATTTT. Amino acid sequence: CAWSGIRGDQPQHF.

The chain has TRBV2 and TRBJ2-1; 10 bases map to TRBD2. Germline CDR1 reads SNHLY; CDR2 reads FYNNEI. The junction had 4 bases not matched to a gene; V was cut back by 8 bases and J by 6 bases. CDR3 length equals 13 residues. In DNA, the CDR3 is TGTGCCAGCGTGGGACTAGCGATCAATGAGCAGTTCTTC. It yields the protein CASVGLAINEQFF.

This clone was counted only a few times. The chain carries TRBV29-1 and TRBJ2-7, with D possibly being TRBD1 (6 bases). CDR3 size: 14 residues. From germline, CDR1 is SQVTM and CDR2 ANQGSEA. Trimming shortened V by 6 bases and J by 3 bases, and 18 bases separated the two germline ends. CDR3 protein: CSVVRTVDFYEQYF. CDR3 sequence (DNA): TGCAGCGTAGTTCGGACAGTCGATTTCTACGAGCAGTACTTC.

This clone was seen a handful of times. The rearrangement links TRBV5-6 to TRBJ2-6, with unresolved D. V lost 1 base to trimming and J lost 0 bases, with 2 bases between them. The germline V gene has CDR1 SGHDT and CDR2 YYEEEE. This CDR3 is 14 amino acids long. The CDR3 is CASSLPSGANVLTF. As DNA, the CDR3 is TGTGCCAGCAGCTTGCCCTCTGGGGCCAACGTCCTGACTTTC.

The chain recombines TRBV10-3 with TRBJ1-5; the D gene is possibly TRBD1 (5 bases). Trimming cost V 4 bases and J 0 bases, with 10 bases left between them. Germline CDR1 and CDR2: ENHRY and SYGVKD. The CDR3 extends over 15 amino acids. CDR3 bases: TGTGCCATCAGTGTGGACAACCTTAGCAATCAGCCCCAGCATTTT. Protein product: CAISVDNLSNQPQHF.

Points on this clone: The sample contains more than one DNA sequence encoding this CDR3. The chain couples TRBV2 to TRBJ2-5; no clear D. In germline, CDR1 is SNHLY, CDR2 FYNNEI. This CDR3 region has 11 residues. V lost 5 bases to trimming and J lost 2 bases, with 3 bases between them. CDR3 loop: CASSPQETQYF. CDR3 sequence (DNA): TGTGCCAGCAGTCCTCAAGAGACCCAGTACTTC.

V usage is TRBV7-2 and J usage is TRBJ2-1, with D perhaps matching TRBD1 (6 bases). V dropped 5 bases and J dropped 9 bases, with 14 bases sitting between them. Germline assignment: CDR1 SGHTA and CDR2 FQGNSA. The CDR3 is 13 amino acids. CDR3 region: CASSTRTEGEQFF. The CDR3 DNA reads TGTGCCAGCAGCACCCGGACAGAGGGTGAGCAGTTCTTC.